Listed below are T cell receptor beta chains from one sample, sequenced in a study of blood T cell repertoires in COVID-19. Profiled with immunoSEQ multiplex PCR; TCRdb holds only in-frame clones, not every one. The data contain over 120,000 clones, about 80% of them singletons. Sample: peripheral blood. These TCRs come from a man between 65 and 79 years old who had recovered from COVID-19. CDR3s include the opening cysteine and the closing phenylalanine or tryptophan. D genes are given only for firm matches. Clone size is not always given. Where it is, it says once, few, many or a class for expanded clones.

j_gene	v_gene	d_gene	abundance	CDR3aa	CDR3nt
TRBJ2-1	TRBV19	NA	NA	CASSTRNLGQGGNEQFF	TGTGCCAGTAGTACCCGAAACCTCGGACAGGGAGGGAATGAGCAGTTCTTC
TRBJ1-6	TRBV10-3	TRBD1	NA	CAINPGQAGHNSPLHF	TGTGCCATCAATCCAGGACAGGCTGGGCATAATTCACCCCTCCACTTT
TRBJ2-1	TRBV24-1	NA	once	CATSFGDGGYNEQFF	TGTGCCACCAGTTTCGGAGACGGGGGTTACAATGAGCAGTTCTTC
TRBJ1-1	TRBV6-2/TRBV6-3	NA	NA	CASSHAPWAGVDTEAFF	TGTGCCAGCAGCCATGCTCCGTGGGCCGGGGTCGACACTGAAGCTTTCTTT
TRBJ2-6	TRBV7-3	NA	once	CASSFSGIGANVLTF	TGTGCCAGCAGCTTTTCCGGGATCGGGGCCAACGTCCTGACTTTC
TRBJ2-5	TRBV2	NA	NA	CASSWAEETQYF	TGTGCCAGCAGTTGGGCAGAAGAGACCCAGTACTTC
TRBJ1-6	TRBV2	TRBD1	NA	CASRDTGGSSPLHF	TGTGCCAGCAGAGATACAGGGGGCTCCTCACCCCTCCACTTT
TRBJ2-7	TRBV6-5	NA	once	CASSYSGGKSYEQYF	TGTGCCAGCAGTTACTCTGGCGGGAAGTCCTACGAGCAGTACTTC
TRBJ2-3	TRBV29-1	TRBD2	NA	CSVDLLAGGPDTQYF	TGCAGCGTTGACTTACTAGCGGGAGGGCCAGATACGCAGTATTTT
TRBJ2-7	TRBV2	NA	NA	CASSIQQGGGYEQYF	TGTGCCAGCAGTATACAGCAGGGCGGAGGGTACGAGCAGTACTTC
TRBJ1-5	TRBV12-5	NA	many	CASGFYLGGGSNQPQHF	TGTGCTAGTGGTTTCTACCTTGGGGGCGGTAGCAATCAGCCCCAGCATTTT
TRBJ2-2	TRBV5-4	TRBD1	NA	CASSSDRGWELFF	TGTGCCAGCAGCTCCGACAGGGGTTGGGAGCTGTTTTTT
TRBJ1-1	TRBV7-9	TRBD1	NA	CASSGTGVWNTEAFF	TGTGCCAGCAGCGGCACAGGGGTTTGGAACACTGAAGCTTTCTTT
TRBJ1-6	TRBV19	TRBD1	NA	CASRDPGTGGFGSPLHF	TGTGCCAGTAGGGACCCCGGGACAGGGGGCTTCGGTTCACCCCTCCACTTT
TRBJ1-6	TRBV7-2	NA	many	CASSLAWTISPLHF	TGTGCCAGCAGCTTAGCGTGGACAATCTCACCCCTCCACTTT
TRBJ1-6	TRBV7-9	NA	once	CASSSNTGSSYNSPLHF	TGTGCCAGCAGCTCTAATACAGGGAGCTCCTATAATTCACCCCTCCACTTT
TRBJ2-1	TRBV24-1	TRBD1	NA	CATSDPRDRYNEQFF	TGTGCCACCAGTGACCCCCGGGACAGATACAATGAGCAGTTCTTC
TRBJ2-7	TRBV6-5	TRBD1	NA	CASRPDRGGEQYF	TGTGCCAGCAGACCCGACAGGGGGGGCGAGCAGTACTTC
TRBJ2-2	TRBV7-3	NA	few	CASSLQGEGELFF	TGTGCCAGCAGCTTACAAGGGGAAGGGGAGCTGTTTTTT
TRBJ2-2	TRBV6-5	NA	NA	CASSFQTGTGELFF	TGTGCCAGCAGTTTTCAGACAGGCACCGGGGAGCTGTTTTTT
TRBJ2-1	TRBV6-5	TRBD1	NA	CASRGRLGGRTEQFF	TGTGCCAGCAGGGGTCGGCTAGGGGGCCGGACGGAGCAGTTCTTC
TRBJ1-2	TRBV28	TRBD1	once	CASSPGTGRSYGYTF	TGTGCCAGCAGCCCCGGGACAGGGCGTTCCTATGGCTACACCTTC
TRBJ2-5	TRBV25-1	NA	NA	CASSEGWSKETQYF	TGTGCCAGCAGTGAAGGCTGGTCCAAAGAGACCCAGTACTTC
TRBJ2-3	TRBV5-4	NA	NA	CASSPLDTDTQYF	TGTGCCAGCAGCCCCCTAGACACAGATACGCAGTATTTT
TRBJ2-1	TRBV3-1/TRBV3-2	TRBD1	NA	CASSQVIQGAWEQFF	TGTGCCAGCAGCCAAGTCATCCAGGGGGCTTGGGAGCAGTTCTTC